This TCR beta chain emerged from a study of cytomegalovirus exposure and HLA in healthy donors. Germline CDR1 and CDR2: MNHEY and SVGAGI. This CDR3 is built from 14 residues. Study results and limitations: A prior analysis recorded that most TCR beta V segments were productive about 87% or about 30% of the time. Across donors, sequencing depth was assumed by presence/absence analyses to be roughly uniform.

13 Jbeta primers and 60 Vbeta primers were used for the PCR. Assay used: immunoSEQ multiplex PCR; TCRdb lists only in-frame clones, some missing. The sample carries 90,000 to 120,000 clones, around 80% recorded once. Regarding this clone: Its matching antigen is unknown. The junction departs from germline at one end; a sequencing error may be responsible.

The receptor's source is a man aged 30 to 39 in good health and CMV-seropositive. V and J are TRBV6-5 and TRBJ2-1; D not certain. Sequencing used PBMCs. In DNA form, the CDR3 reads TGTACCAGCAGTTACAGCCAATCGTCAAATGAGCAGTTCTTC. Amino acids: CTSSYSQSSNEQFF.